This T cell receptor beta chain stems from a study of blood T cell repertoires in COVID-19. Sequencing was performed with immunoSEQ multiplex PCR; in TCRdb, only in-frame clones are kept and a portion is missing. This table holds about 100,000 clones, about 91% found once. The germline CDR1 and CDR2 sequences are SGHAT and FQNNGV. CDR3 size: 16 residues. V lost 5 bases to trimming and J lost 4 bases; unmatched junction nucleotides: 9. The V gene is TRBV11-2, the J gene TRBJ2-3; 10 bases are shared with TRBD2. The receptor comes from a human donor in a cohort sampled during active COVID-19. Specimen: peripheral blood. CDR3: CASSPKLAGTADTQYF. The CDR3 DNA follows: TGTGCCAGCAGCCCGAAACTAGCGGGAACTGCAGATACGCAGTATTTT.